This TCR beta chain was observed in a study of blood T cell repertoires in COVID-19. Study details: Sites in the United States, Italy and Spain provided acute and convalescent COVID-19 samples. T cells, B-cell-depleted T cells, or PBMCs supplied cDNA or gDNA.

Generated by immunoSEQ multiplex PCR, the TCRdb table keeps only in-frame clones and is missing some. The sample includes tens of thousands of clones, roughly nine tenths of them seen just once. CDR1 and CDR2 (germline): SGHKS, YYEKEE (reference sequence). Trimming removed 2 bases from V and 0 bases from J, with 12 bases in between. The CDR3 runs to 16 residues. The origin of this receptor is a man between 65 and 85 years old with acute or convalescent COVID-19. V usage is TRBV5-5 and J usage is TRBJ1-5; a possible D gene is TRBD1 (6 bases). The sequenced sample consisted of peripheral blood. Here the CDR3 DNA reads TGTGCCAGCAGCTTATCAGGGGATTATAGCAATCAGCCCCAGCATTTT. Amino acids: CASSLSGDYSNQPQHF.